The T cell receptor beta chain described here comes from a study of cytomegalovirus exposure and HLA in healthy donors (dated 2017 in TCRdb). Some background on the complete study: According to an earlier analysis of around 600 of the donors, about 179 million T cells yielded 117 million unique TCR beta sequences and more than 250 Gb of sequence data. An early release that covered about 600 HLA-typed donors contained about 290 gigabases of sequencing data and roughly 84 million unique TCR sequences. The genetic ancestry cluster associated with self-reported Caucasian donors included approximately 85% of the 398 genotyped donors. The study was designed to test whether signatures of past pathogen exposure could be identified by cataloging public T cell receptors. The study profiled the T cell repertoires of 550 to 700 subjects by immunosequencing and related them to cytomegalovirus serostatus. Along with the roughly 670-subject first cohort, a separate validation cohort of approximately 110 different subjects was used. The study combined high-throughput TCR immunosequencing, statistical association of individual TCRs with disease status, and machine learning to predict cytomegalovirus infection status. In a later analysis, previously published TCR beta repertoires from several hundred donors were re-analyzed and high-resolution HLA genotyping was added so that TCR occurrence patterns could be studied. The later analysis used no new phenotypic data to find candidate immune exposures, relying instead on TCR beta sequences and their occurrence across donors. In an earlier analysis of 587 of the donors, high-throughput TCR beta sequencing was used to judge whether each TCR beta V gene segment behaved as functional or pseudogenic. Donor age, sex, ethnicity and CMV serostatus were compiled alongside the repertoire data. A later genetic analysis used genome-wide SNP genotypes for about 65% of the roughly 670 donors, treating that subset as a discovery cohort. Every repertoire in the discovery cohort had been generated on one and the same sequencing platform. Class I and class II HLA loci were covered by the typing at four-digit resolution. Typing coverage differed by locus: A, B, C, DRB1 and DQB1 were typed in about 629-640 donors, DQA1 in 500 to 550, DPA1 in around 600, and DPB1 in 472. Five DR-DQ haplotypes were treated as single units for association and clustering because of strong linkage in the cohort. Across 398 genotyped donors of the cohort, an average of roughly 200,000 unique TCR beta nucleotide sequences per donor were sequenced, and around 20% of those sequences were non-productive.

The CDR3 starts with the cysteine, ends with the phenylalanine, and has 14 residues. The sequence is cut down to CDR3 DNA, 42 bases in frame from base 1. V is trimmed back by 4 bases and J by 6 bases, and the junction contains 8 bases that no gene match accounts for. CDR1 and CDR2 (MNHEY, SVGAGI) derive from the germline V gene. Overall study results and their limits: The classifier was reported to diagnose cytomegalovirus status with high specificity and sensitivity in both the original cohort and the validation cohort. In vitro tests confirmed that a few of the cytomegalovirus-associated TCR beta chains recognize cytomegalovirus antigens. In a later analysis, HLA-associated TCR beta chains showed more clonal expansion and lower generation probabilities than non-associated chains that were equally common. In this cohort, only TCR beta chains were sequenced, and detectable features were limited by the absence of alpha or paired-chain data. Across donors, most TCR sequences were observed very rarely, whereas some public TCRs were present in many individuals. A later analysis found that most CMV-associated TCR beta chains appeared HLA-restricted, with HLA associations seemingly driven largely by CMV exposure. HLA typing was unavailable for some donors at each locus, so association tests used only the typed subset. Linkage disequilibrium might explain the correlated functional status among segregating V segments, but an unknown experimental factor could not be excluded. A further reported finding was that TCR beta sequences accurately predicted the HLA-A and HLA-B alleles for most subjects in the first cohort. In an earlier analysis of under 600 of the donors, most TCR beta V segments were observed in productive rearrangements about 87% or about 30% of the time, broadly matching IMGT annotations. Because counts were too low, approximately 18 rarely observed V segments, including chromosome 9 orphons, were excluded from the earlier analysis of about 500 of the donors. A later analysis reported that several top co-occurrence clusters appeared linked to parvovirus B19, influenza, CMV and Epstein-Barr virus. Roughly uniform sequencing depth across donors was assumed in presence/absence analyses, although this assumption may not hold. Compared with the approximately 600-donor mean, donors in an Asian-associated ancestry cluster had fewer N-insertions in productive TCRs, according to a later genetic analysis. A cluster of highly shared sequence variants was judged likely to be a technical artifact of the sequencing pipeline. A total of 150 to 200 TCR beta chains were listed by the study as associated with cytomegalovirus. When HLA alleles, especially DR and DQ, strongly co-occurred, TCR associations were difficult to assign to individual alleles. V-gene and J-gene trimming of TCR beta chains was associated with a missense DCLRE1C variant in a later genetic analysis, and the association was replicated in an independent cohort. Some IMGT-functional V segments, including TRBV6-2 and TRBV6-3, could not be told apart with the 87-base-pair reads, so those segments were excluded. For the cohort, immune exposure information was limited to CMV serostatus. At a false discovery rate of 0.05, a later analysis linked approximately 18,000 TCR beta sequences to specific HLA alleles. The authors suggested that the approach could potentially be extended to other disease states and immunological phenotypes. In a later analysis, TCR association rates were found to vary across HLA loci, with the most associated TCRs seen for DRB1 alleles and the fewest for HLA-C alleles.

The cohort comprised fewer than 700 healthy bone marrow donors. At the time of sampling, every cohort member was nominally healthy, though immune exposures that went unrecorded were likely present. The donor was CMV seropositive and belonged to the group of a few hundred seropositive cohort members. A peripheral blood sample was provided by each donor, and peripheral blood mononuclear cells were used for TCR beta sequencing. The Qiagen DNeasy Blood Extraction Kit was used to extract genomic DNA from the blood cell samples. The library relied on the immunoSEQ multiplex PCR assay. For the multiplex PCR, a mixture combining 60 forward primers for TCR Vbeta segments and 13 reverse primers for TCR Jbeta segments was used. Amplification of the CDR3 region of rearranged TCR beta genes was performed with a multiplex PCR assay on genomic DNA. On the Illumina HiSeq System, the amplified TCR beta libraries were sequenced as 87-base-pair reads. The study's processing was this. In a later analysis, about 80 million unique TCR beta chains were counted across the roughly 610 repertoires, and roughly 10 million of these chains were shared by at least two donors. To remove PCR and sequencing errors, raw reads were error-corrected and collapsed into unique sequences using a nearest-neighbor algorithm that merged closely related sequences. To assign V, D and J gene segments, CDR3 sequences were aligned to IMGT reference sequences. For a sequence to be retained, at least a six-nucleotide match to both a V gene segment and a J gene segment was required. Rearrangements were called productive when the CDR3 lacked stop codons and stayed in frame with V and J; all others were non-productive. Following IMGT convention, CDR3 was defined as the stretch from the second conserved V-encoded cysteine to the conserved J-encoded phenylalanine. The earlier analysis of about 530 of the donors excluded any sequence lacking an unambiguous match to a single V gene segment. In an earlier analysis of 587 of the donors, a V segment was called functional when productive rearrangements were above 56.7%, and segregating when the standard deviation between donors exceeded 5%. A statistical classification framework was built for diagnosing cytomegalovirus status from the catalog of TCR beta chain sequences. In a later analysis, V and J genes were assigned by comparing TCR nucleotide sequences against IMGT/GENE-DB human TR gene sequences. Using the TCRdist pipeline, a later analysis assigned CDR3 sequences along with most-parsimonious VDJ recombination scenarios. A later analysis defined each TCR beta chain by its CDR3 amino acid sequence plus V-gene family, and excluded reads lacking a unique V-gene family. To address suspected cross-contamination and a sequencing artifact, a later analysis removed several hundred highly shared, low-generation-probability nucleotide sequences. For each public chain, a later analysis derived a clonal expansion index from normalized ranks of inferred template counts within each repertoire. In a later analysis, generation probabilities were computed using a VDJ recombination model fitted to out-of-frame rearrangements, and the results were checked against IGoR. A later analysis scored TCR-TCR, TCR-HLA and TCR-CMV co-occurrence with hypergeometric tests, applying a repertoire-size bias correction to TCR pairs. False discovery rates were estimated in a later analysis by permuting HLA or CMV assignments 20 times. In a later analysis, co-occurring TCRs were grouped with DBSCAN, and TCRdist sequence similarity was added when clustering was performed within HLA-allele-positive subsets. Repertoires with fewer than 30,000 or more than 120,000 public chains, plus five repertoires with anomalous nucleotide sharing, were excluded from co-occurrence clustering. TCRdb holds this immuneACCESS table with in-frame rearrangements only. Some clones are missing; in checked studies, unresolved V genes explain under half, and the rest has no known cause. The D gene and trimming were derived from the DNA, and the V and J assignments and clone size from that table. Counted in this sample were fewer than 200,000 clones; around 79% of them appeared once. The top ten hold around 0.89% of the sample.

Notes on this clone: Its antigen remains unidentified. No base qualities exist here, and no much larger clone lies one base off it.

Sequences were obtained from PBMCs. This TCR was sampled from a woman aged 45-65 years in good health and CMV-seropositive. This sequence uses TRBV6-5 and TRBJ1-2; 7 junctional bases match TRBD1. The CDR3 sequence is CASSSGGGTNGYTF. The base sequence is TGTGCCAGCAGTTCAGGGGGTGGAACGAATGGCTACACCTTC.